Listed here is a single T cell receptor (beta chain). From the germline J gene comes the end of the CDR3, since the read stops 3 residues before it. The length of the CDR3 is 12 residues. The ends lost 7 bases at V and 0 bases at J; junction bases unmatched: 1. The germline gives CDR1 GTSNPN, CDR2 SVGIG (reference sequence). Sequenced by immunoSEQ multiplex PCR; TCRdb stores in-frame clones only, minus some. The table for this sample gives roughly 20,000 clones. This entry is derived from a study of T cells in women clearing cervical HPV infection. This clonotype was obtained from a woman aged 18-70 years with a cervical HPV16 infection that either progressed to CIN3+ or cleared (not recorded which). The chain is built from TRBV30 and TRBJ2-3; 7 bases line up with TRBD1. The sample comprised blood buffy coat. The CDR3 bases that were read are TGTGCCTCGGACAGGAGCACAGATACG. Translated, it gives CASDRSTDT. The whole CDR3 sequence is CASDRSTDTQYF. Looking up the rest from reference TRBV30 and TRBJ2-3 gives the full variable domain: SQTIHQWPATLVQPVGSPLSLECTVEGTSNPNLYWYRQAAGRGLQLLFYSVGIGQISSEVPQNLSASRPQDRQFILSSKKLLLSDSGFYLCASDRSTDTQYFGPGTRLTVL.